This is a list of T cell receptor beta chains from one sample in a study of cytomegalovirus exposure and HLA in healthy donors. Data came from immunoSEQ multiplex PCR; TCRdb stores just in-frame clones and leaves some out. The sample contains roughly 99,000 clones, about 81% of which appear only once. The sequenced sample consisted of PBMCs. These receptors came from a man in his thirties or forties in good health and CMV-seropositive. Each CDR3 is given with its conserved first and last residue. The order of the fields is clone size, D gene, V gene, J gene, CDR3 protein, CDR3 DNA. A D gene is named only where the DNA matches it firmly. Some rows have no size entry. The others give once, few or many, or a class for an expanded clone.

clone_size: -
d_call: TRBD2
v_call: TRBV7-2
j_call: TRBJ2-5
cdr3_aa: CASRRRLAGSSTQYF
cdr3_nt: TGTGCCAGCAGACGTCGACTAGCGGGGTCATCAACCCAGTACTTC

clone_size: -
d_call: -
v_call: TRBV7-9
j_call: TRBJ1-1
cdr3_aa: CSTQRGYTEAFF
cdr3_nt: TGTTCCACGCAGAGGGGGTACACTGAAGCTTTCTTT

clone_size: once
d_call: TRBD1
v_call: TRBV9
j_call: TRBJ1-5
cdr3_aa: CASSATGSWRQPQHF
cdr3_nt: TGTGCCAGCAGCGCGACAGGGAGTTGGCGCCAGCCCCAGCATTTT

clone_size: -
d_call: -
v_call: TRBV7-9
j_call: TRBJ1-4
cdr3_aa: CASSLVTGDEKLFF
cdr3_nt: TGTGCCAGCAGCTTAGTGACAGGAGATGAAAAACTGTTTTTT

clone_size: -
d_call: TRBD2
v_call: TRBV4-2
j_call: TRBJ2-5
cdr3_aa: CASSNLLAVQETQYF
cdr3_nt: TGTGCCAGCAGTAACCTACTAGCGGTACAAGAGACCCAGTACTTC

clone_size: -
d_call: TRBD2
v_call: TRBV7-9
j_call: TRBJ2-1
cdr3_aa: CASSYVGVAGGRGEQFF
cdr3_nt: TGTGCCAGCAGCTACGTGGGGGTAGCGGGGGGGCGCGGTGAGCAGTTCTTC

clone_size: -
d_call: TRBD1
v_call: TRBV6-6
j_call: TRBJ1-1
cdr3_aa: CASREKGQGRTEAFF
cdr3_nt: TGTGCCAGCAGGGAAAAAGGACAGGGACGCACTGAAGCTTTCTTT

clone_size: once
d_call: -
v_call: TRBV6-4
j_call: TRBJ1-2
cdr3_aa: CASSQSGTSNYGYTF
cdr3_nt: TGTGCCAGCAGTCAAAGTGGGACATCCAACTATGGCTACACCTTC

clone_size: -
d_call: TRBD2
v_call: TRBV5-4
j_call: TRBJ2-2
cdr3_aa: CASSSASGGMTGELFF
cdr3_nt: TGTGCCAGCAGCAGCGCGAGCGGGGGAATGACCGGGGAGCTGTTTTTT

clone_size: -
d_call: TRBD2
v_call: TRBV9
j_call: TRBJ2-5
cdr3_aa: CASSVGGGRETQYF
cdr3_nt: TGTGCCAGCAGCGTAGGCGGGGGGCGGGAGACCCAGTACTTC

clone_size: -
d_call: TRBD2
v_call: TRBV10-3
j_call: TRBJ2-1
cdr3_aa: CAISDGQRGTYNEQFF
cdr3_nt: TGTGCCATCAGTGATGGGCAGCGGGGGACGTACAATGAGCAGTTCTTC

clone_size: -
d_call: -
v_call: TRBV7-8
j_call: TRBJ1-5
cdr3_aa: CASSYRQGNQPQHF
cdr3_nt: TGTGCCAGCAGCTATCGTCAGGGCAATCAGCCCCAGCATTTT

clone_size: -
d_call: TRBD1
v_call: TRBV18
j_call: TRBJ1-2
cdr3_aa: CASSPSGTGGTGYTF
cdr3_nt: TGTGCCAGCTCACCATCTGGGACAGGGGGCACTGGCTACACCTTC

clone_size: -
d_call: -
v_call: TRBV2
j_call: TRBJ2-7
cdr3_aa: CASRQRSYEQYF
cdr3_nt: TGTGCCAGTAGACAGAGGTCATACGAGCAGTACTTC

clone_size: -
d_call: TRBD1
v_call: TRBV19
j_call: TRBJ1-2
cdr3_aa: CASSAISRDRPNF
cdr3_nt: TGTGCCAGTAGTGCGATAAGCCGGGACAGGCCAAACTTC

clone_size: -
d_call: TRBD1
v_call: TRBV2
j_call: TRBJ2-5
cdr3_aa: CASSVHRGQETQYF
cdr3_nt: TGTGCCAGCAGTGTTCACAGGGGTCAAGAGACCCAGTACTTC

clone_size: few
d_call: -
v_call: TRBV9
j_call: TRBJ1-2
cdr3_aa: CASSVGDGYGYTF
cdr3_nt: TGTGCCAGCAGCGTAGGAGATGGCTATGGCTACACCTTC

clone_size: -
d_call: TRBD1
v_call: TRBV5-4
j_call: TRBJ1-5
cdr3_aa: CASSRDRANQPQHF
cdr3_nt: TGTGCCAGCAGCCGGGACAGGGCCAATCAGCCCCAGCATTTT